The next 6 T cell receptor beta chains were all read from a single sample in a study of blood T cell repertoires in COVID-19. The data were produced by immunoSEQ multiplex PCR, yet TCRdb's version contains in-frame clones alone and is incomplete. The sample contains around 270,000 clones, around 88% of which appear only once. Sequenced: peripheral blood. These receptors were obtained from a young man with active or convalescent COVID-19.

The V call is TRBV2, the J call TRBJ1-3; 9 bases line up with TRBD1. V lost 6 bases and J lost 3; bases outside the gene matches: 6. The CDR3 has 15 residues. Germline V gene lookup returns CDR1 SNHLY and CDR2 FYNNEI. This CDR3 is CASSQTGGRGNTIYF. CDR3 sequence (DNA): TGTGCCAGCAGCCAGACAGGGGGTCGTGGAAACACCATATATTTT. Supplemented by reference TRBV2 and TRBJ1-3, the full variable domain reads EPEVTQTPSHQVTQMGQEVILRCVPISNHLYFYWYRQILGQKVEFLVSFYNNEISEKSEIFDDQFSVERPDGSNFTLKIRSTKLEDSAMYFCASSQTGGRGNTIYFGEGSWLTVV.

CDR3 sequence: CAGQRSGNTIYF. In DNA form, the CDR3 reads TGTGCCGGCCAAAGATCTGGAAACACCATATATTTT. This sequence joins TRBV3-1 (or the pseudogene TRBV3-2) and TRBJ1-3, with no clear D. Deletions cut 11 bases from V and 1 base from J, with 9 bases between. Germline V gene data show CDR1 as LGHDT and CDR2 as YNNKEL (reference sequence). CDR3 length equals 12 residues.

Points on this clone: Different DNA sequences within this sample yield the same CDR3. This chain connects TRBV5-4 to TRBJ1-2, with TRBD1 identical over 7 bases. The length of the CDR3 is 14 residues. CDR1 SGHNT and CDR2 YYREEE come from the germline V gene (reference sequence). V was pared by 4 bases and J by 4 bases, with 7 bases of the junction left unmatched. CDR3 nucleotides: TGTGCCAGCAGCCTGGGACAGACCCGCTATGGCTACACCTTC. This sequence encodes CASSLGQTRYGYTF.

The chain couples TRBV6-5 to TRBJ2-1, with D perhaps matching TRBD2 (5 bases). Trimming cost V 2 bases and J 9 bases, with 11 bases left between them. The CDR3 length is 13 residues. Germline V lookup: CDR1 MNHEY, CDR2 SVGAGI. The CDR3, as DNA: TGTGCCAGCAGTTACGGCCTGGGGAGTGAGCAGTTCTTC. Translated: CASSYGLGSEQFF.

The V gene is TRBV19, the J gene TRBJ2-1, with D perhaps TRBD2 (5 bases). Germline CDR1 LNHDA, CDR2 SQIVND (reference sequence). The CDR3 extends over 15 amino acids. With 1 base removed from V and 0 bases from J, the gap between germline ends came to 7 bases. The CDR3 DNA is TGTGCCAGTAGTATAGTTGAGGGCTCCTACAATGAGCAGTTCTTC. Its protein product is CASSIVEGSYNEQFF.

The J gene is TRBJ1-5, the V gene TRBV6-2 or TRBV6-3, with 9 bases aligning to TRBD1. After removal of 4 bases from V and 5 bases from J, the junction contained 3 bases not matched to a gene. The CDR3 runs 14 residues. CDR1 is MNHEY, CDR2 SVGEGT, per germline. CDR3 protein: CASSLTGGHQPQHF. The CDR3, as DNA: TGTGCCAGCAGTTTGACAGGGGGTCATCAGCCCCAGCATTTT.